This TCR beta chain was recovered during a study of type 1 regulatory T cells. Study-wide background: T-allo10 is an in vitro-generated, Tr1-enriched CD4 T cell product specific for alloantigen.

One entry per CDR3 protein, called by TCRdb with MiXCR from the reads. The repertoire holds more than 12,000 distinct CDR3 sequences, with roughly 13% as singletons. V shed 4 bases and J shed 1 base, with 13 bases lying between them. The CDR3 length is 16 residues. Germline values: CDR1 SGHTA, CDR2 FQGTGA. Note on this clonotype: What it binds is unknown.

The receptor comes from a human donor in good health. Sequenced input: cultured T cells, either the whole culture or a sorted T cell fraction (not recorded which). The genes are TRBV7-3 and TRBJ2-2; D is possibly TRBD1 (6 bases). The CDR3 protein is CASSSLGRGNTGELFF. The CDR3 bases are TGTGCCAGCAGCTCGCTTGGCAGGGGGAACACCGGGGAGCTGTTTTTT.